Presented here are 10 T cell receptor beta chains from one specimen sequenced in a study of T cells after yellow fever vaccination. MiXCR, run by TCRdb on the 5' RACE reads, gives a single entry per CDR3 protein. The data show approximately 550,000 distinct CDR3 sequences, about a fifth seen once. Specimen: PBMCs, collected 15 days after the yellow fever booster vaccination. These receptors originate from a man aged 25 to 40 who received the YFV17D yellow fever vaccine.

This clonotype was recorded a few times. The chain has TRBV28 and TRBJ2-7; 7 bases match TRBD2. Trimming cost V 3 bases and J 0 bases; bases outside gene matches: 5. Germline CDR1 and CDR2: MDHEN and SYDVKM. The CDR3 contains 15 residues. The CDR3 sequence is CASSFAGRPSYEQYF. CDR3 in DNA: TGTGCCAGCAGTTTTGCCGGGAGGCCCTCCTACGAGCAGTACTTC.

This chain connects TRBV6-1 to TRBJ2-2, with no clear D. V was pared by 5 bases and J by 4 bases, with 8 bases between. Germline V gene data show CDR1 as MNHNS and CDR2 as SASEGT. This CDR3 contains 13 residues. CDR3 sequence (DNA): TGTGCCAGCAGTCGACGCTTCACCGGGGAGCTGTTTTTT. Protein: CASSRRFTGELFF.

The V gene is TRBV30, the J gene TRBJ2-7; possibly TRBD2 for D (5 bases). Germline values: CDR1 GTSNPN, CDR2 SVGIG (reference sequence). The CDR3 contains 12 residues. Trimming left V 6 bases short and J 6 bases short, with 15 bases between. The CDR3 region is CACGPGIGEQYF. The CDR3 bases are TGTGCCTGTGGGCCCGGGATAGGCGAGCAGTACTTC.

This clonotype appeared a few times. Here the CDR3 DNA reads TGCAGTGCTAGTAAGGGACTAGACTACGAGCAGTACTTC. Translated: CSASKGLDYEQYF. The chain links TRBV20-1 to TRBJ2-7; 8 nucleotides agree with TRBD2. The trim removed 3 bases at V and 3 bases at J, leaving 4 bases unmatched. There are 13 residues in the CDR3. Germline V gene sequence: CDR1 DFQATT, CDR2 SNEGSKA (reference sequence).

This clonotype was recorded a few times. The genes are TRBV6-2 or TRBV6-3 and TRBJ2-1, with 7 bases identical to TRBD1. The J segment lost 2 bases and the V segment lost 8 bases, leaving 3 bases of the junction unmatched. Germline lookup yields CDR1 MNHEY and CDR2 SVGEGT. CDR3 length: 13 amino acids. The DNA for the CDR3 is TGTGCCAGCCGGGACAGAACCTACAATGAGCAGTTCTTC. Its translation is CASRDRTYNEQFF.

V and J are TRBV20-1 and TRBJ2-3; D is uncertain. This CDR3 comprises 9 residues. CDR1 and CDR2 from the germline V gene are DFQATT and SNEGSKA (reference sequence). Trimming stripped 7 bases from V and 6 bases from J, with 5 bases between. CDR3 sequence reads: CSDGDTQYF. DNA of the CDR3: TGCAGTGATGGTGATACGCAGTATTTT.

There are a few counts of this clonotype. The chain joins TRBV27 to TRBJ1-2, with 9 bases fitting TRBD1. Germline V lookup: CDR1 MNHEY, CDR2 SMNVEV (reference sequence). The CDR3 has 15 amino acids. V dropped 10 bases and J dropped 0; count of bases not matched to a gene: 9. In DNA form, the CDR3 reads TGTGCCACTCACTGGGGACAGGGAACTAACTATGGCTACACCTTC. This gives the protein CATHWGQGTNYGYTF.

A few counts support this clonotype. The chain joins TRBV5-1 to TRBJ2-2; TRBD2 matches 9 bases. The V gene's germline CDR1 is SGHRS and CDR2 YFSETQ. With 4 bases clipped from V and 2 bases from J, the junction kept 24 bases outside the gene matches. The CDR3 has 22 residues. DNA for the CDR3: TGCGCCAGCAGCAGGGTGAGCGCAATCCAAGGCGGGAGGGCCGATAACACCGGGGAGCTGTTTTTT. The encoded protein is CASSRVSAIQGGRADNTGELFF.

CDR3 residues: CASSTGLGAYEQYF. CDR3 coding DNA: TGCGCCAGCAGCACCGGACTAGGGGCCTACGAGCAGTACTTC. The V gene is TRBV5-1, the J gene TRBJ2-7; 7 positions agree with TRBD2. Germline CDR1 and CDR2: SGHRS and YFSETQ. V dropped 4 bases and J dropped 2; count of bases not matched to a gene: 6. The CDR3 runs 14 residues.

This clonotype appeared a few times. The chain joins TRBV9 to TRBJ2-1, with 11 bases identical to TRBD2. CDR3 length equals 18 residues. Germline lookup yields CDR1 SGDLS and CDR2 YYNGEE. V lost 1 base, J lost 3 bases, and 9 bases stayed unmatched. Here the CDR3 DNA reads TGTGCCAGCAGCGTACTAGCGGGAGGCCCATTGGGCTACAATGAGCAGTTCTTC. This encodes CASSVLAGGPLGYNEQFF.